Each of the 26 T cell receptor beta chains below was sequenced from the same sample in a study of T-cell reconstitution after alpha-beta-depleted transplantation in children. Preparation of the TCRbeta library involved a method that used unique molecular identifiers. TCRdb re-derived calls from the PCR reads in MiXCR, one entry per CDR3 protein. Of almost 250,000 distinct CDR3 sequences in the sample, about 25% were seen once. This sample comprised PBMCs, obtained before TCRalphabeta/CD19-depleted stem cell transplant. These receptors were collected from a girl aged 2 to 10 with Fanconi anemia, due to receive a stem cell transplant.

This clonotype showed up many times. The chain links TRBV20-1 to TRBJ1-6; 7 nucleotides align to TRBD1. The CDR3 runs to 14 residues. V was pared by 3 bases and J by 6 bases, with 5 bases of the junction left unmatched. Germline CDR1 DFQATT, CDR2 SNEGSKA (reference sequence). CDR3: CSASPGQPNSPLHF. The CDR3 DNA is TGCAGTGCTAGTCCGGGACAGCCTAATTCACCCCTCCACTTT.

This clonotype was picked up many times. V gene TRBV27 combines with J gene TRBJ1-5, with 7 bases matching TRBD1. Germline CDR1 reads MNHEY; CDR2 reads SMNVEV (reference sequence). This CDR3 is 13 amino acids long. The trim removed 4 bases at V and 9 bases at J, leaving 6 bases unmatched. The CDR3 DNA reads as TGTGCCAGCAGTTGGGACAGAAGGGGGCCCCAGCATTTT. This encodes CASSWDRRGPQHF.

This sequence joins TRBV20-1 and TRBJ2-3, with 7 bases that match TRBD1. The CDR3 has 14 amino acids. V shed 6 bases, J shed 3 bases, and the junction held 9 bases outside the gene matches. Germline V CDR1 and CDR2: DFQATT, SNEGSKA (reference sequence). The CDR3 DNA is TGCAGTGCAAGAAAGACAGGGAATACAGATACGCAGTATTTT. Amino acids: CSARKTGNTDTQYF.

This clonotype was counted many times. This chain connects TRBV12-3 or TRBV12-4 to TRBJ2-7; TRBD2 aligns across 10 bases. The CDR3 is 14 amino acids. Trimming removed 6 bases from V and 6 bases from J; junction bases left unmatched: 8. CDR3 in DNA: TGTGCCAGCAGCCGCAGCGGGGGGGCAGGCGAGCAGTACTTC. This sequence encodes CASSRSGGAGEQYF.

This clonotype was observed a handful of times. The V gene is TRBV29-1, the J gene TRBJ1-1; 7 bases match TRBD1. This CDR3 comprises 16 residues. Germline V gene sequence: CDR1 SQVTM, CDR2 ANQGSEA. V shed 6 bases and J 2 bases; nucleotides not matched to a gene: 15. The CDR3 nucleotides are TGCAGCGTAATTGCGGAGGGGGCATGGGGAAACACTGAAGCTTTCTTT. The encoded protein is CSVIAEGAWGNTEAFF.

The CDR3, as DNA: TGCGCCAGCAGCTTGGCCAACGCGGGCCACGCGGCAAATGAGCAGTTCTTC. Translation gives CASSLANAGHAANEQFF. The V call is TRBV5-1, the J call TRBJ2-1; TRBD2 is a possible D gene (5 bases). In germline, CDR1 is SGHRS, CDR2 YFSETQ. Trimming took 0 bases from V and 7 from J, leaving 20 bases between them. The CDR3 length is 17 residues.

The chain employs TRBV5-1 and TRBJ2-7; 9 nucleotides agree with TRBD1. The CDR3 extends over 14 amino acids. Germline V gives CDR1 SGHRS, CDR2 YFSETQ. V was clipped by 0 bases and J by 3 bases; unmatched bases: 1. This CDR3 reads CASSLETGGYEQYF. The DNA of the CDR3 is TGCGCCAGCAGCTTGGAGACAGGGGGCTACGAGCAGTACTTC.

This clonotype was observed many times. V usage is TRBV29-1 and J usage is TRBJ2-5; 11 bases line up with TRBD2. Germline assignment: CDR1 SQVTM and CDR2 ANQGSEA. This CDR3 contains 15 residues. V dropped 8 bases and J dropped 1; count of bases not matched to a gene: 9. The CDR3 region has the DNA TGCAGCCCGGCGGAAGGACTAGCGGGCCAAGAGACCCAGTACTTC. Translation: CSPAEGLAGQETQYF.

The chain uses TRBV20-1 and TRBJ2-7; no clear D gene. There are 12 residues in the CDR3. Germline-derived CDR1 and CDR2 are DFQATT and SNEGSKA (reference sequence). V lost 3 bases to trimming and J lost 2 bases, with 8 bases between them. The CDR3 coding sequence is TGCAGTGCTAGCCTAGTCCCCTACGAGCAGTACTTC. Translated, it gives CSASLVPYEQYF.

The chain has TRBV6-5 and TRBJ2-5, with D possibly being TRBD1 or TRBD2 (5 bases each). V was clipped by 2 bases and J by 1 base, with 14 bases between them. This CDR3 is built from 16 residues. The germline CDR1 and CDR2 sequences are MNHEY and SVGAGI. Here the CDR3 reads CASSYGGLVSQETQYF. In DNA form, the CDR3 reads TGTGCCAGCAGTTACGGGGGTCTCGTAAGCCAAGAGACCCAGTACTTC.

This clonotype was picked up a small number of times. The chain has TRBV7-8 and TRBJ2-1, with 7 bases that match TRBD2. The germline gives CDR1 SGHVS, CDR2 FQNEAQ. The V gene end was trimmed by 5 bases and the J gene end by 9 bases; junction bases not matched to a gene: 10. This CDR3 is built from 14 residues. DNA for the CDR3: TGTGCCAGCAGCCGCACTCTAGCGGCAGGTGAGCAGTTCTTC. It codes for CASSRTLAAGEQFF.

This clonotype turned up a few times. This chain joins TRBV6-1 and TRBJ2-1, with D perhaps TRBD1 (5 bases). Trimming removed 8 bases at V and 4 bases at J, with 12 bases between. The CDR3 is 13 amino acids. CDR1 and CDR2 (germline): MNHNS, SASEGT. CDR3 residues: CASSWGRYNEQFF. The CDR3 DNA reads TGTGCCAGCTCTTGGGGCAGATACAATGAGCAGTTCTTC.

This clonotype was seen more than once but under ten times. The chain is built from TRBV20-1 and TRBJ2-1; D not resolved. CDR1 DFQATT and CDR2 SNEGSKA come from the germline V gene (reference sequence). V was cut by 3 bases and J by 5 bases, with 8 bases left in between. This CDR3 is 12 amino acids long. CDR3 protein: CSASGGHNEQFF. In nucleotides, the CDR3 is TGCAGTGCTAGTGGCGGACACAATGAGCAGTTCTTC.

The chain carries TRBV9 and TRBJ2-7, with 10 bases that match TRBD2. Germline V gene data show CDR1 as SGDLS and CDR2 as YYNGEE. The CDR3 sequence is 15 residues long. The junction had 4 bases not matched to a gene; V was cut back by 4 bases and J by 0 bases. CDR3 coding DNA: TGTGCCAGCAGCCCTAGCGGGAGCATCTCCTACGAGCAGTACTTC. Residues: CASSPSGSISYEQYF.

The DNA for the CDR3 is TGCGCCAGCAGCTTGGTCCCAGGGGCAGAAGGCTACACCTTC. This sequence encodes CASSLVPGAEGYTF. V usage is TRBV5-1 and J usage is TRBJ1-2; D perhaps matches TRBD1 (6 bases). CDR3 length: 14 residues. V dropped 0 bases and J dropped 8 bases, with 14 bases sitting between them. Germline assignment: CDR1 SGHRS and CDR2 YFSETQ. Variable domain in full (rest from reference TRBV5-1 and TRBJ1-2): KAGVTQTPRYLIKTRGQQVTLSCSPISGHRSVSWYQQTPGQGLQFLFEYFSETQRNKGNFPGRFSGRQFSNSRSEMNVSTLELGDSALYLCASSLVPGAEGYTFGSGTRLTVV.

This clonotype was counted between two and nine times. The rearrangement uses TRBV5-6 and TRBJ1-5; 8 bases agree with TRBD1. After removal of 3 bases from V and 2 bases from J, the junction contained 19 bases not matched to a gene. CDR3 size: 20 residues. CDR1 is SGHDT, CDR2 YYEEEE, per germline. CDR3 sequence reads: CASSSLSGTGALHGNQPQHF. The CDR3 DNA sequence: TGTGCCAGCAGCTCACTTAGTGGGACAGGCGCCCTCCATGGCAATCAGCCCCAGCATTTT.

This sequence joins TRBV5-1 and TRBJ1-2, with a possible D match to TRBD1 (6 bases). The CDR3 runs to 16 residues. Germline values: CDR1 SGHRS, CDR2 YFSETQ. V was clipped by 4 bases and J by 0 bases, with 16 bases between them. CDR3 protein: CASSTRSGEPNYGYTF. As DNA, the CDR3 is TGCGCCAGCAGCACCCGTTCAGGGGAACCTAACTATGGCTACACCTTC. The complete variable domain, with remaining parts taken from reference TRBV5-1 and TRBJ1-2, reads KAGVTQTPRYLIKTRGQQVTLSCSPISGHRSVSWYQQTPGQGLQFLFEYFSETQRNKGNFPGRFSGRQFSNSRSEMNVSTLELGDSALYLCASSTRSGEPNYGYTFGSGTRLTVV.

The genes are TRBV10-1 and TRBJ2-3; 10 bases agree with TRBD2. This CDR3 comprises 14 residues. Germline values: CDR1 WNHNN, CDR2 SYGVQD (reference sequence). Trimming removed 5 bases from V and 7 bases from J; junction bases left unmatched: 6. CDR3 loop: CASSSGRARNTQYF. The CDR3 DNA is TGCGCCAGCAGTAGCGGGAGGGCCAGGAATACGCAGTATTTT.

This clonotype was recorded many times. The V gene is TRBV2, the J gene TRBJ2-7; D unresolved. The V and J ends lost 2 bases and 0 bases respectively, with 8 bases between them. Germline CDR1 is SNHLY and CDR2 is FYNNEI. CDR3 size: 14 residues. This CDR3 is CASSELYNSYEQYF. Here the CDR3 DNA reads TGTGCCAGCAGTGAATTGTACAACTCCTACGAGCAGTACTTC.

This clonotype was found many times. This sequence joins TRBV6-1 and TRBJ2-3, with D possibly called TRBD1 or TRBD2 (6 bases each). Trimming pared 7 bases from V and 2 bases from J, leaving 13 bases between. The length of the CDR3 is 14 residues. CDR1 and CDR2 from the germline V gene are MNHNS and SASEGT. The CDR3 here is CASKEGGDTDTQYF. CDR3 nucleotides: TGTGCCAGCAAAGAGGGGGGCGACACAGATACGCAGTATTTT.

This clonotype was recorded many times. The V call is TRBV7-2, the J call TRBJ2-2; D is perhaps TRBD2 (6 bases). In germline, CDR1 is SGHTA, CDR2 FQGNSA. V was cut by 0 bases and J by 5 bases, with 10 bases left in between. This CDR3 contains 15 residues. This CDR3 is CASSLAWRGTGELFF. As DNA, the CDR3 is TGTGCCAGCAGCTTAGCGTGGCGGGGTACCGGGGAGCTGTTTTTT. Using reference TRBV7-2 and TRBJ2-2 for the parts outside the CDR3, the full variable domain is GAGVSQSPSNKVTEKGKDVELRCDPISGHTALYWYRQSLGQGLEFLIYFQGNSAPDKSGLPSDRFSAERTGGSVSTLTIQRTQQEDSAVYLCASSLAWRGTGELFFGEGSRLTVL.

As concerns this clonotype: A read error is possible here, since a much larger clone lies one base away. This chain connects TRBV20-1 to TRBJ1-6; D is possibly TRBD1 (5 bases). Germline assignment: CDR1 DFQATT and CDR2 SNEGSKA (reference sequence). The CDR3 has 14 amino acids. This CDR3 is CSARTGTYNPPLHF. The CDR3 DNA is TGCAGTGCTAGAACAGGCACCTATAATCCACCCCTCCACTTT.

V and J are TRBV6-5 and TRBJ2-5, with D possibly TRBD2 on 5 matching bases. Germline-derived CDR1 and CDR2 are MNHEY and SVGAGI. The CDR3 length is 14 residues. The germline V and J ends were trimmed by 0 bases and 2 bases, with 7 bases remaining between them. CDR3 nucleotides: TGTGCCAGCAGTTACTCGAGGGTACAAGAGACCCAGTACTTC. It specifies CASSYSRVQETQYF.

The chain links TRBV6-5 to TRBJ2-3, with D perhaps TRBD1 or TRBD2 (5 bases each). V was cut by 0 bases and J by 2 bases, with 12 bases left in between. CDR1 and CDR2 (germline): MNHEY, SVGAGI. The length of the CDR3 is 16 residues. The CDR3 sequence: CASSYSWGSDTDTQYF. CDR3 sequence (DNA): TGTGCCAGCAGTTACTCTTGGGGGTCAGACACAGATACGCAGTATTTT.

This clonotype was observed many times. In nucleotides, the CDR3 is TGCAGTGCTGGGGACAGGGCTAGCAATCAGCCCCAGCATTTT. This translates into CSAGDRASNQPQHF. The chain carries TRBV20-1 and TRBJ1-5; 9 positions agree with TRBD1. V lost 5 bases to trimming and J lost 0 bases; unmatched junction nucleotides: 2. This CDR3 is built from 14 residues. CDR1 and CDR2 from the germline V gene are DFQATT and SNEGSKA (reference sequence).

The V and J genes are TRBV5-1 and TRBJ1-4; D possibly corresponds to TRBD1 (5 bases). V shed 2 bases and J shed 3 bases, with 8 bases lying between them. This CDR3 is built from 14 residues. Germline loops: CDR1 SGHRS, CDR2 YFSETQ. CDR3 sequence: CASSLGTANEKLFF. The CDR3 nucleotides read TGCGCCAGCAGCTTAGGGACGGCTAATGAAAAACTGTTTTTT.